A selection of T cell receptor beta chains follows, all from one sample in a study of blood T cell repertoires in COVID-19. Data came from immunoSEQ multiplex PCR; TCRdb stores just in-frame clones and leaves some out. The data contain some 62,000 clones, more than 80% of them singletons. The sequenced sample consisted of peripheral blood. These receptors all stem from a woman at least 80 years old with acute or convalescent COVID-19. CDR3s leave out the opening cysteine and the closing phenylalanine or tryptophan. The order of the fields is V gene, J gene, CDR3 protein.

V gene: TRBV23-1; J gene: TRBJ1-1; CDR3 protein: ASSQEGQGYTEAF
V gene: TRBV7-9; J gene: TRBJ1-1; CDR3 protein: ASSSLLSETTEAF
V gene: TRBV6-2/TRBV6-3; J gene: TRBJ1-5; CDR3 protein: ASSRDTRLNQPQH
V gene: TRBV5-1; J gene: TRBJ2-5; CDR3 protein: ASSLEPSGQETQY
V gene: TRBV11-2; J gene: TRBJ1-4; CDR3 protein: ASSPSGVEKLF
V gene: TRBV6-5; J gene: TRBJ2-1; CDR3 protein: ASSRDRGRLEQF
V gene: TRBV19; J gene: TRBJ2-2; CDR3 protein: ASRSGTANTGELF
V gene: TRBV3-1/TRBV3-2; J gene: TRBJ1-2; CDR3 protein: ASSQDKGTDT
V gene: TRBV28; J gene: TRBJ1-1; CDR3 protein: ASSLGQGVGNTEAF
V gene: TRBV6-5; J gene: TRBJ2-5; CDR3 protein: ASSYFGSTETQY
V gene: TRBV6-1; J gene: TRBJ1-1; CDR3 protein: ASSEATPAGILGSTEAF
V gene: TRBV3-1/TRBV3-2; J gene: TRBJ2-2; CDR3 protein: ASSLYGPTGELF
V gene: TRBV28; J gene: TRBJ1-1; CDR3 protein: ASSLTGRDTEAF
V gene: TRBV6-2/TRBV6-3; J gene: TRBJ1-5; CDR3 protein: ASSPFGTGENQPQH
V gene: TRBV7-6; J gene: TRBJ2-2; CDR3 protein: ASSLPGSGDSITGELF
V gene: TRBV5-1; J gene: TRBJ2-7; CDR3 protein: ASSLGAGISYEQY
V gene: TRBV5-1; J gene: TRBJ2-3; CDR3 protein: ASRTGLAGITDTQY
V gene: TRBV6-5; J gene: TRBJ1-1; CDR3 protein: ASMRDLDRGAF
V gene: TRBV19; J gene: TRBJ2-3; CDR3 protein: ASSIGGSSTDTQY
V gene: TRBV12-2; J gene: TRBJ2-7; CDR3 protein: ASRRSAGPSSYEQY
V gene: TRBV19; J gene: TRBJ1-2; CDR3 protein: ASSAQTGNHYGYT
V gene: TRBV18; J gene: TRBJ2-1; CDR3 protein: ASSPEGQVNEQF
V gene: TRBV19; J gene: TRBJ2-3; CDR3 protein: ASSQTSDLTDTQY
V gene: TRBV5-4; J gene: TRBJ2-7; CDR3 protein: ASSFGGSDYEQY
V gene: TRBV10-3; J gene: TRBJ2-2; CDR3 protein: AIRPGQGESGELF
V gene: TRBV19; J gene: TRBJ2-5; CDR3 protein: ASSIDRSTGEETQY
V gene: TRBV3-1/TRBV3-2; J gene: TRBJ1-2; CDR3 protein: ASSQGWAGVYGYT
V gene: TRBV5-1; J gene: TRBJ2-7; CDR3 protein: ASSRTGGSYEQY
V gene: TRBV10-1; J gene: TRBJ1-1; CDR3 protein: ASSRGANTEAF